This T cell receptor beta chain is from a study of patients and donors after allogeneic stem cell transplantation. TCRdb redid the calling of the RT-PCR reads with MiXCR, one entry per CDR3 protein. The sample contains 800,000 to 1,000,000 distinct CDR3 sequences, roughly 18% of which appear only once. Trimming left V 4 bases short and J 8 bases short, with 12 bases between. The CDR3 is made up of 13 amino acids. CDR1 MNHEY and CDR2 SMNVEV come from the germline V gene (reference sequence). Sequenced input: blood, either unsorted or a sorted T cell fraction (not recorded which). The V call is TRBV27, the J call TRBJ2-1; D assignment may be TRBD1 or TRBD2 (5 bases each). This TCR was recovered from a human donor who was either an allogeneic HSCT recipient or a stem cell or donor lymphocyte infusion donor (not recorded which). It is not recorded whose cells these are; they may come from a transplant donor. The CDR3 reads CASSWVMGDEQFF. CDR3 DNA sequence: TGTGCCAGCAGTTGGGTCATGGGGGATGAGCAGTTCTTC.